The 21 T cell receptor beta chains in this list originate from one sample, sequenced in a study of identical twins. From the 5' RACE reads, TCRdb called clonotypes with MiXCR, one entry per CDR3 protein. The data hold about 690,000 distinct CDR3 sequences, with roughly 6% observed a single time. The sample taken for sequencing was naive T cells sorted from blood. These receptors came from a man younger than 35 in good health.

This rearrangement joins TRBV19 to TRBJ2-1; no clear D. Germline lookup yields CDR1 LNHDA and CDR2 SQIVND (reference sequence). V lost 3 bases and J lost 0, with 12 bases in between. The CDR3 has 16 amino acids. The CDR3 nucleotides are TGTGCCAGTAGTATTAGGGTCCGGAGCTCCTACAATGAGCAGTTCTTC. Protein product: CASSIRVRSSYNEQFF.

This clonotype was seen repeatedly, ten times or more. This rearrangement joins TRBV20-1 to TRBJ2-3, with 7 bases that match TRBD2. V gave up 2 bases and J gave up 4 bases; unmatched junction bases: 3. CDR1 and CDR2 (germline): DFQATT, SNEGSKA (reference sequence). This CDR3 has 13 amino acids. CDR3 amino acids: CSARRGGADTQYF. CDR3 DNA sequence: TGCAGTGCTAGACGTGGGGGGGCAGATACGCAGTATTTT.

The rearrangement joins TRBV6-2 or TRBV6-3 to TRBJ2-2; D gene unclear. Germline CDR1 is MNHEY and CDR2 is SVGEGT. Deletions cut 7 bases from V and 0 bases from J, with 12 bases between. The CDR3 contains 15 residues. The CDR3, as DNA: TGTGCCAGCAAAAGGCAGTTCGCGAACACCGGGGAGCTGTTTTTT. Translation gives CASKRQFANTGELFF.

This clonotype showed up many times. The CDR3 protein is CASSLRLPGQNYGYTF. The CDR3 DNA sequence: TGTGCCAGCAGTTTACGCTTGCCAGGGCAAAACTATGGCTACACCTTC. This chain uses TRBV12-3 or TRBV12-4 with TRBJ1-2; D may be TRBD1 (5 bases). CDR3 length: 16 residues. Trimming left V 2 bases short and J 2 bases short, with 15 bases between.

This clonotype appeared many times. The chain recombines TRBV4-3 with TRBJ2-3; tentatively, D is TRBD2 (6 bases). V shed 1 base and J shed 3 bases, with 17 bases lying between them. The CDR3 is 17 residues long. Germline V gives CDR1 LGHNA, CDR2 YSLEER. The CDR3 loop reads CASSQGVDGSDTDTQYF. DNA of the CDR3: TGCGCCAGCAGCCAAGGCGTCGACGGGAGTGATACAGATACGCAGTATTTT.

There are a few counts of this clonotype. The chain combines TRBV5-1 with TRBJ2-6, with D hard to call. The CDR3 sequence is 16 residues long. CDR1 is SGHRS, CDR2 YFSETQ, per germline. V was trimmed by 1 base and J by 0 bases, leaving 8 bases between them. The CDR3 bases are TGCGCCAGCAGCTTGCTCGCGAACTCTGGGGCCAACGTCCTGACTTTC. Its protein product is CASSLLANSGANVLTF.

This clonotype was found many times. J is TRBJ2-7 and V is TRBV13; no reliable D call. The germline gives CDR1 PRHDT, CDR2 FYEKMQ (reference sequence). Deletions cut 11 bases from V and 0 bases from J, with 8 bases between. CDR3 size: 11 residues. The CDR3 region is CACPGSYEQYV. The DNA for the CDR3 is TGTGCCTGCCCGGGCTCCTACGAGCAGTACGTC.

The sample holds many counts of this clonotype. The V call is TRBV12-3 or TRBV12-4, the J call TRBJ1-2; 7 nucleotides match TRBD1. With V trimmed by 9 bases and J by 4 bases, 8 bases remained unmatched. This CDR3 is built from 13 residues. The CDR3 here is CARPGQILYGYTF. The CDR3 DNA is TGTGCCAGGCCGGGACAGATCCTCTATGGCTACACCTTC.

This clonotype was seen only a few times. The V gene is TRBV20-1, the J gene TRBJ2-3; 8 bases are shared with TRBD1. The CDR3 contains 13 residues. Trimming removed 6 bases from V and 8 bases from J; junction bases left unmatched: 10. Looked up from germline, CDR1 is DFQATT and CDR2 is SNEGSKA (reference sequence). The CDR3 sequence: CSALPGGSSTQYF. The CDR3 DNA sequence: TGCAGTGCCCTTCCAGGGGGCAGTAGTACGCAGTATTTT.

This clonotype has a count of ten or more. The chain has TRBV10-3 and TRBJ2-7; 8 bases map to TRBD2. Trimming at V came to 2 bases and at J to 3 bases, leaving 12 bases not matched to a gene. This CDR3 region has 17 residues. The germline gives CDR1 ENHRY, CDR2 SYGVKD. CDR3 protein: CAISESRLATVNYEQYV. The DNA for the CDR3 is TGTGCCATCAGTGAGAGCAGACTAGCGACCGTCAACTACGAGCAGTACGTC.

This clonotype was seen a few times. J is TRBJ1-6 and V is TRBV29-1; 7 bases are a match to TRBD1. This CDR3 is 14 amino acids long. Germline values: CDR1 SQVTM, CDR2 ANQGSEA. The ends lost 4 bases at V and 7 bases at J; junction bases unmatched: 7. CDR3 sequence (DNA): TGCAGCGTTGTCGCAGGGGGTGTAAATTCACCCCTCCACTTT. Protein product: CSVVAGGVNSPLHF.

In its sample, this clonotype was seen many times. The J gene is TRBJ2-3, the V gene TRBV4-2; D could derive from TRBD1 or TRBD2 (6 bases each). CDR3 length: 14 amino acids. From germline, CDR1 is LGHNA and CDR2 YNFKEQ. The V end lost 1 base, the J end lost 6 bases, and 11 bases lay between the germline ends. CDR3 protein: CASSQVEGGDTQYF. As DNA, the CDR3 is TGTGCCAGCAGCCAAGTTGAAGGGGGGGATACGCAGTATTTT.

Many counts were recorded for this clonotype. The chain has TRBV3-1 and TRBJ2-1, with 12 bases lining up with TRBD1. Germline CDR1 and CDR2: LGHDT and YNNKEL (reference sequence). The CDR3 has 18 residues. The J segment lost 7 bases and the V segment lost 1 base, leaving 11 bases of the junction unmatched. CDR3 in amino acids: CASSQGGGGQGARNEQFF. In DNA, the CDR3 is TGTGCCAGCAGCCAAGGAGGCGGGGGACAGGGGGCGCGGAATGAGCAGTTCTTC.

This clonotype has at least ten counts. This rearrangement joins TRBV30 to TRBJ2-3; 9 bases are shared with TRBD2. V gave up 8 bases and J gave up 3 bases; unmatched junction bases: 12. This CDR3 is 15 amino acids long. CDR1 and CDR2 from the germline V gene are GTSNPN and SVGIG (reference sequence). In nucleotides, the CDR3 is TGTGCCCGTCGATTGACTAGCGGAAAAACAGATACGCAGTATTTT. Translated, it gives CARRLTSGKTDTQYF.

This clonotype showed up many times. V and J are TRBV20-1 and TRBJ2-1, with TRBD2 matching 11 bases. This CDR3 has 14 amino acids. J gave up 7 bases and V 5 bases, and 7 bases lay outside the gene matches. In germline, CDR1 is DFQATT, CDR2 SNEGSKA (reference sequence). CDR3 sequence (DNA): TGCAGTGCTTCGGGACTAGCGGTCCTGAATGAGCAGTTCTTC. This gives the protein CSASGLAVLNEQFF.

This clonotype has ten or more counts. The rearrangement joins TRBV7-2 to TRBJ2-5, with 8 bases lining up with TRBD1. Looked up from germline, CDR1 is SGHTA and CDR2 is FQGNSA. There are 15 residues in the CDR3. V was clipped by 1 base and J by 4 bases; unmatched bases: 5. CDR3 DNA sequence: TGTGCCAGCAGCTTAGTGGGTACAGGGGGAGAGACCCAGTACTTC. Its translation is CASSLVGTGGETQYF.

This clonotype was observed many times. The rearrangement uses TRBV27 and TRBJ2-1, with a possible D match to TRBD1 (5 bases). Germline-derived CDR1 and CDR2 are MNHEY and SMNVEV (reference sequence). This CDR3 has 13 amino acids. The V end was cut by 3 bases, the J end by 6 bases, with 9 bases between. CDR3 nucleotide sequence: TGTGCCAGCAGTTTCCAGGGCACCAATGAGCAGTTCTTC. Translating it yields CASSFQGTNEQFF.

This clonotype was seen repeatedly, ten times or more. The chain couples TRBV12-3 or TRBV12-4 to TRBJ1-1, with no clear D. The CDR3 has 14 residues. Trimming left V 5 bases short and J 6 bases short, with 16 bases between. The CDR3 loop is CASSDRVAGPEAFF. The DNA for the CDR3 is TGTGCCAGCAGTGACCGGGTCGCAGGCCCTGAAGCTTTCTTT.

This clonotype was observed a few times. Written as DNA, the CDR3 is TGCGCCAGCAGCCAAGATCAGATATATCAGCCCCAGCATTTT. This sequence encodes CASSQDQIYQPQHF. This chain uses TRBV4-3 with TRBJ1-5; D gene ambiguous. CDR1 and CDR2 (germline): LGHNA, YSLEER. The CDR3 has 14 residues. Trimming stripped 0 bases from V and 5 bases from J, with 8 bases between.

In its sample, this clonotype was seen a few times. The rearrangement uses TRBV5-5 and TRBJ2-5; 11 positions match TRBD2. The CDR3 totals 18 residues. J was trimmed by 4 bases and V by 4 bases; bases with no gene match: 15. Germline CDR1 SGHKS, CDR2 YYEKEE (reference sequence). The CDR3 sequence: CASSVRDRRGLAGETQYF. For the CDR3, the DNA is TGTGCCAGCAGCGTCCGGGACAGGAGAGGACTAGCGGGAGAGACCCAGTACTTC.

This chain joins TRBV10-3 and TRBJ2-1; TRBD2 might be the D (6 bases). CDR3 length: 13 amino acids. Trimming shortened V by 6 bases and J by 8 bases, and 14 bases separated the two germline ends. CDR1 ENHRY and CDR2 SYGVKD come from the germline V gene. The CDR3 sequence: CAIRYGGMDEQFF. The CDR3 DNA reads TGTGCCATCAGATATGGCGGGATGGATGAGCAGTTCTTC.